Below, 23 T cell receptor beta chains from the same sample are listed, as sequenced in a study of OX40 agonist ivuxolimab in advanced cancers. Only in-frame clones appear in the TCRdb table, and some are missing; sequencing was by immunoSEQ multiplex PCR. Found here are about 43,000 clones, approximately 80% of them singletons; the top ten hold over 3.5%. The sample here was CD4+ or CD8+ T cells sorted from blood, taken in a trial of the OX40 agonist ivuxolimab. Receptors originate from an adult with an advanced solid tumor such as melanoma, head and neck, liver or kidney cancer.

The chain couples TRBV6-1 to TRBJ1-2; D is undetermined. With 9 bases removed from V and 4 bases from J, the gap between germline ends came to 6 bases. Germline values: CDR1 MNHNS, CDR2 SASEGT. The CDR3 sequence is 10 residues long. CDR3 sequence reads: CASNSYGYTF. DNA of the CDR3: TGTGCCAGTAACAGCTATGGCTACACCTTC.

This chain uses TRBV7-8 with TRBJ2-2; a weak D match, TRBD2 (7 bases). Trimming shortened V by 1 base and J by 5 bases, and 17 bases separated the two germline ends. The CDR3 runs to 17 residues. CDR1 and CDR2 from the germline V gene are SGHVS and FQNEAQ. DNA of the CDR3: TGTGCCAGCAGCTTAGTCCGGGGGGCCGTGAGAACCGGGGAGCTGTTTTTT. Its protein product is CASSLVRGAVRTGELFF.

V usage is TRBV28 and J usage is TRBJ2-5, with TRBD1 matching over 8 bases. This CDR3 has 15 amino acids. Trimming cost V 3 bases and J 5 bases; bases outside gene matches: 8. The V gene's germline CDR1 is MDHEN and CDR2 SYDVKM. DNA for the CDR3: TGTGCCAGCAGTTTTGACAGGGGCTATTCGGAGACCCAGTACTTC. This translates into CASSFDRGYSETQYF.

This clone was seen a single time. The V call is TRBV7-2, the J call TRBJ1-2; D is uncertain. The germline V and J ends were trimmed by 5 bases and 3 bases, with 10 bases remaining between them. This CDR3 contains 13 residues. CDR1 and CDR2 (germline): SGHTA, FQGNSA. CDR3 sequence (DNA): TGTGCCAGCAGCCCCCGTGGGGACTATGGCTACACCTTC. Translation gives CASSPRGDYGYTF.

The chain couples TRBV5-8 to TRBJ2-3; no clear D. The V end lost 1 base, the J end lost 6 bases, and 9 bases lay between the germline ends. The germline gives CDR1 SGHTS, CDR2 YDEGEE. This CDR3 spans 13 amino acids. The chain's CDR3 is CASSLPRTDTQYF. The CDR3 DNA reads as TGTGCCAGCAGCTTGCCTCGAACGGATACGCAGTATTTT.

V gene TRBV5-6 combines with J gene TRBJ2-7; possible D gene TRBD1, 5 bases. Per germline, CDR1 SGHDT and CDR2 YYEEEE. The CDR3 covers 13 residues. V was cut by 4 bases and J by 2 bases, with 10 bases left in between. This CDR3 is CASSDSLTYEQYF. CDR3 coding DNA: TGTGCCAGCAGCGACAGCCTCACCTACGAGCAGTACTTC.

The rearrangement joins TRBV6-6 to TRBJ2-1; D possibly corresponds to TRBD1 (6 bases). The length of the CDR3 is 13 residues. The V end lost 10 bases, the J end lost 1 base, and 11 bases lay between the germline ends. Germline CDR1 and CDR2: MNHNY and SVGAGI (reference sequence). In DNA, the CDR3 is TGTGCCACCCACGGGACATCCTACAATGAGCAGTTCTTC. Residues: CATHGTSYNEQFF.

The chain joins TRBV6-1 to TRBJ2-7; D ambiguous. This CDR3 has 12 residues. The V gene lost 3 bases and the J gene lost 4 bases, with 7 bases spanning the gap. In germline, CDR1 is MNHNS, CDR2 SASEGT. The CDR3 sequence: CASSEVGYEQYF. The CDR3 DNA follows: TGTGCCAGCAGTGAGGTGGGGTACGAGCAGTACTTC.

The chain couples TRBV19 to TRBJ2-2; D unclear. Germline CDR1 LNHDA, CDR2 SQIVND (reference sequence). Trimming left V 3 bases short and J 5 bases short, with 10 bases between. The CDR3 consists of 14 residues. The CDR3 reads CASSIGPVTGELFF. In DNA form, the CDR3 reads TGTGCCAGTAGTATCGGTCCGGTAACCGGGGAGCTGTTTTTT.

The rearrangement joins TRBV7-2 to TRBJ2-7, with a possible D match to TRBD1 (5 bases). The CDR3 extends over 14 amino acids. Trimming cost V 2 bases and J 2 bases, with 10 bases left between them. The germline V gene encodes CDR1 SGHTA and CDR2 FQGNSA. Here the CDR3 DNA reads TGTGCCAGCAGCTTACAGGGCTTCACCTACGAGCAGTACTTC. Translation gives CASSLQGFTYEQYF.

V and J are TRBV30 and TRBJ2-1; possible D gene TRBD2, 7 bases. The germline V gene encodes CDR1 GTSNPN and CDR2 SVGIG (reference sequence). The CDR3 covers 13 residues. V was pared by 7 bases and J by 10 bases, with 20 bases between. Here the CDR3 reads CALAYRASGEQFF. The CDR3 DNA is TGTGCCTTGGCTTACAGGGCTAGCGGAGAGCAGTTCTTC.

The chain recombines TRBV6-1 with TRBJ2-2, with no clear D. Trimming took 4 bases from V and 4 from J, leaving 10 bases between them. Germline V gene lookup returns CDR1 MNHNS and CDR2 SASEGT. The CDR3 runs 14 residues. CDR3 loop: CASSAKLSTGELFF. The CDR3 bases are TGTGCCAGCAGTGCAAAACTTTCCACCGGGGAGCTGTTTTTT.

The chain employs TRBV2 and TRBJ2-2; the D gene is possibly TRBD1 (6 bases). The CDR3 is 15 residues long. V was trimmed by 4 bases and J by 0 bases, leaving 9 bases between them. The germline V gene has CDR1 SNHLY and CDR2 FYNNEI. CDR3 sequence (DNA): TGTGCCAGCAGTGCACAGGGCACGAACACCGGGGAGCTGTTTTTT. It specifies CASSAQGTNTGELFF.

This rearrangement joins TRBV27 to TRBJ2-1; D assignment may be TRBD1 or TRBD2 (6 bases each). V was cut by 1 base and J by 6 bases, with 16 bases left in between. The germline CDR1 and CDR2 sequences are MNHEY and SMNVEV (reference sequence). CDR3 size: 16 residues. The CDR3: CASSLLGGRLRNEQFF. Here the CDR3 DNA reads TGTGCCAGCAGTTTATTGGGGGGCCGGCTACGCAATGAGCAGTTCTTC.

The chain uses TRBV7-9 and TRBJ2-2, with no clear D. The CDR3 is 14 residues long. V shed 5 bases and J shed 0 bases, with 7 bases lying between them. CDR1 and CDR2 (germline): SEHNR, FQNEAQ (reference sequence). As DNA, the CDR3 is TGTGCCAGCAGCCAGGATACGAACACCGGGGAGCTGTTTTTT. Translation gives CASSQDTNTGELFF.

This clone was counted a few times. V and J are TRBV18 and TRBJ2-5; a weak D match, TRBD1 (5 bases). Trimming took 3 bases from V and 1 from J, leaving 9 bases between them. The CDR3 length is 14 residues. Germline values: CDR1 KGHSH, CDR2 LQKENI. The CDR3 region is CASSPSQVQETQYF. DNA of the CDR3: TGTGCCAGCTCACCGTCACAGGTCCAAGAGACCCAGTACTTC.

The rearrangement joins TRBV5-5 to TRBJ2-1, with 8 bases fitting TRBD1. The J segment lost 4 bases and the V segment lost 0 bases, leaving 9 bases of the junction unmatched. Germline CDR1 SGHKS, CDR2 YYEKEE (reference sequence). The CDR3 runs to 17 residues. The CDR3 spells CASSLGPGQGSYNEQFF. The DNA for the CDR3 is TGTGCCAGCAGCTTGGGTCCCGGACAGGGTAGTTACAATGAGCAGTTCTTC.

The J gene is TRBJ2-3, the V gene TRBV11-2, with 7 bases that match TRBD2. The CDR3 consists of 14 residues. With V trimmed by 0 bases and J by 14 bases, 11 bases remained unmatched. Germline V lookup: CDR1 SGHAT, CDR2 FQNNGV. The CDR3 DNA is TGTGCCAGCAGCTTAGACCGTACCGGGACTAAAACGTATTTT. Its translation: CASSLDRTGTKTYF.

The CDR3 nucleotides are TGTGCCAGTAAAAAGGGGGACAGGTTCTACAATGAGCAGTTCTTC. Its protein product is CASKKGDRFYNEQFF. This chain uses TRBV19 with TRBJ2-1; 8 nucleotides align to TRBD1. With V trimmed by 7 bases and J by 3 bases, 8 bases remained unmatched. Germline V lookup: CDR1 LNHDA, CDR2 SQIVND (reference sequence). CDR3 length: 15 residues. Full variable domain (rest looked up from reference TRBV19 and TRBJ2-1): DGGITQSPKYLFRKEGQNVTLSCEQNLNHDAMYWYRQDPGQGLRLIYYSQIVNDFQKGDIAEGYSVSREKKESFPLTVTSAQKNPTAFYLCASKKGDRFYNEQFFGPGTRLTVL.

This clone appeared once. This chain connects TRBV4-3 to TRBJ2-3, with 9 bases fitting TRBD2. Trimming at V came to 0 bases and at J to 7 bases, leaving 14 bases not matched to a gene. The germline V gene has CDR1 LGHNA and CDR2 YSLEER. This CDR3 contains 18 residues. Written as DNA, the CDR3 is TGCGCCAGCAGCCAAGATCGACCAGCGGGGGGCCGACTTTATACGCAGTATTTT. Translated: CASSQDRPAGGRLYTQYF.

This clone was detected once. This sequence joins TRBV7-2 and TRBJ1-1; D ambiguous. V lost 2 bases and J 2 bases, leaving 15 bases between the germline ends. The CDR3 extends over 16 amino acids. Germline lookup yields CDR1 SGHTA and CDR2 FQGNSA. CDR3 protein: CASSLSINSLNTEAFF. The DNA for the CDR3 is TGTGCCAGCAGCTTATCGATTAATTCACTTAACACTGAAGCTTTCTTT. Together with reference TRBV7-2 and TRBJ1-1, the CDR3 gives the full variable domain: GAGVSQSPSNKVTEKGKDVELRCDPISGHTALYWYRQSLGQGLEFLIYFQGNSAPDKSGLPSDRFSAERTGGSVSTLTIQRTQQEDSAVYLCASSLSINSLNTEAFFGQGTRLTVV.

The chain recombines TRBV7-7 with TRBJ2-6; D call uncertain. The CDR3 is 14 amino acids. In germline, CDR1 is SSHAT, CDR2 FNYEAQ (reference sequence). The CDR3 nucleotides are TGTGCTAGCTCCTTGAGCTCTGGGGCCAACGTCCTGACTTTC. Residues: CASSLSSGANVLTF. The full variable domain, completed using reference TRBV7-7 and TRBJ2-6, is GAGVSQSPRYKVTKRGQDVTLRCDPISSHATLYWYQQALGQGPEFLTYFNYEAQPDKSGLPSDRFSAERPEGSISTLTIQRTEQRDSAMYRCASSLSSGANVLTFGAGSRLTVL.

The genes are TRBV19 and TRBJ1-1; TRBD1 matches 7 bases. This CDR3 has 14 amino acids. Losses at the gene ends were 10 bases for V and 8 bases for J; bases not matched to a gene: 16. Germline V CDR1 and CDR2: LNHDA, SQIVND (reference sequence). The CDR3, as DNA: TGTGCCACCCGGGGACAGAGCCTTAATTTAGAAGCTTTCTTT. Amino acid sequence: CATRGQSLNLEAFF.